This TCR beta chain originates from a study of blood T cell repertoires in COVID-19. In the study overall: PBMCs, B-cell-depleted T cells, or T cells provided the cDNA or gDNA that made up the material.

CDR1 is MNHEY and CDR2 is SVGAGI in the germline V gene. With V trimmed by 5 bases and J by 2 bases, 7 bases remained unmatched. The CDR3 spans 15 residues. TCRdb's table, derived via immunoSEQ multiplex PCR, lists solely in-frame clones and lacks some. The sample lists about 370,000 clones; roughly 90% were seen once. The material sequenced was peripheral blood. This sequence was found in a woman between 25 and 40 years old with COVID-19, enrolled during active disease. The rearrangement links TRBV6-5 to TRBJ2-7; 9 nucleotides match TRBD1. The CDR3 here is CASSPGQGATYEQYV. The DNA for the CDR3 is TGTGCCAGCAGTCCGGGACAGGGAGCGACCTACGAGCAGTACGTC.